The text below deals with one T cell receptor (beta chain). Clones were sequenced by immunoSEQ multiplex PCR, and TCRdb holds only the in-frame ones, with some missing. The repertoire has 25,000 to 35,000 clones, 75% to 90% of them found once; the top ten carry roughly 7%. The data stem from a study of blood T cell repertoires in COVID-19. Looking at the study overall: Nucleic acid was either cDNA or gDNA, and it came from T cells, B-cell-depleted T cells, or PBMCs.

The V and J ends lost 10 bases and 9 bases, in that order; junction bases with no gene match: 10. The CDR3 is 14 amino acids. The germline V gene has CDR1 MNHEY and CDR2 SVGAGI. The sample consisted of peripheral blood. The source is a human donor in a cohort sampled during active COVID-19. The rearrangement uses TRBV6-5 and TRBJ2-6; 9 positions agree with TRBD1. The CDR3 DNA is TGTGCCACCACCTACAGGGGGCCCCGCAACGTCCTGACTTTC. Protein: CATTYRGPRNVLTF.